This T cell receptor (beta chain) was obtained from a study of cytomegalovirus exposure and HLA in healthy donors. Study background: The 130 or so validation repertoires were reported in a later analysis to have been generated on the same platform as the roughly 680 first-cohort repertoires.

Points from the study as a whole: The authors listed some 150 TCR beta chains as cytomegalovirus-associated. Through in vitro validation, three CMV-associated chains were shown to be specific for CMV antigens.

About this clone itself: Its antigen remains unidentified.

The repertoire was sequenced with immunoSEQ multiplex PCR; TCRdb's copy has only in-frame clones and lacks some. The data show 100,000 to 150,000 clones, about 88% seen once. V was clipped by 0 bases and J by 5 bases; unmatched bases: 6. CDR3 length equals 15 residues. CDR1 SGHNT and CDR2 YYREEE come from the germline V gene (reference sequence). The rearrangement links TRBV5-4 to TRBJ2-5, with 8 positions matching TRBD2. This TCR derives from a young man in good health and CMV-seronegative. Material: PBMCs. The CDR3 sequence is CASSLGMGLGETQYF. The DNA of the CDR3 is TGTGCCAGCAGCTTGGGGATGGGACTAGGGGAGACCCAGTACTTC.